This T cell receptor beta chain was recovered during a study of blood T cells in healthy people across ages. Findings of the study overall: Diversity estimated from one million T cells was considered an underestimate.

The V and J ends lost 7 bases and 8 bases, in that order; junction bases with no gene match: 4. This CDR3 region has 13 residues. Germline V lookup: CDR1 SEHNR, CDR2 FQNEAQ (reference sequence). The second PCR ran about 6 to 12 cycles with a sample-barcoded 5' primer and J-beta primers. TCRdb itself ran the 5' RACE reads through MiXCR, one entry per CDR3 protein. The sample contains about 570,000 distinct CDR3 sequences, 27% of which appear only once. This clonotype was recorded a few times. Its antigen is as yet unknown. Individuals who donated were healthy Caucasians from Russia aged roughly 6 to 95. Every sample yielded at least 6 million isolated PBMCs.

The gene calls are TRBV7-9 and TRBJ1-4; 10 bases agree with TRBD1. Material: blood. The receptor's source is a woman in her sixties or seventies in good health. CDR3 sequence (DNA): TGTGCCAGCACGGGACAGGGGAAAGAAAAACTGTTTTTT. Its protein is CASTGQGKEKLFF.